A selection of T cell receptor beta chains follows, all from one sample in a study of T cells in Graves' hyperthyroidism and ophthalmopathy. A single record per CDR3 protein comes from TCRdb applying MiXCR to the multiplex PCR reads. The sample has some 550,000 distinct CDR3 sequences, about 20% seen once; the top ten hold roughly 29%. The source material was blood. These receptors were collected from a man between 18 and 29 years old with Graves' hyperthyroidism. Both conserved end residues are part of each CDR3. A D gene is named only where the DNA matches it firmly. A row's size may be missing; if present it is once, few, many or a size class.

V gene	D gene	clone size	J gene	CDR3 length	CDR3 DNA	CDR3 protein
TRBV27	NA	NA	TRBJ1-1	14	TGTGCCAGCAGTCAGGGAGTCCTGGTAACTGAAGCTTTCTTT	CASSQGVLVTEAFF
TRBV28	NA	many	TRBJ1-2	14	TGTGCCAGCAGGGCATCAGGGCCTCGCTATGGCTACACCTTC	CASRASGPRYGYTF
TRBV28	NA	many	TRBJ1-5	14	TGTGCCAGCAGTTCACACCACAGGGATCAGCCCCAGCATTTT	CASSSHHRDQPQHF
TRBV30	NA	many	TRBJ1-1	11	TGTGCCTGGAGAACGGGAGGGGACGCTTTCTTT	CAWRTGGDAFF
TRBV14	NA	many	TRBJ1-1	14	TGTGCCAGCAGCCAAGATCTAGGGAGCACTGAAGCTTTCTTT	CASSQDLGSTEAFF
TRBV12-3/TRBV12-4	TRBD2	NA	TRBJ2-5	15	TGTGCCAGCAGCCGAAGGACTAGCGGGGGGGAGACCCAGTACTTC	CASSRRTSGGETQYF
TRBV12-3/TRBV12-4	NA	few	TRBJ1-3	15	TGTGCCAGCAGTGTCTACAGGGAAGCTGGAAACACCATATATTTT	CASSVYREAGNTIYF
TRBV2	TRBD1	NA	TRBJ2-7	15	TGTGCCAGCAGTGAACCCGGGACAGGAATTGGCGAGCAGTACTTC	CASSEPGTGIGEQYF
TRBV11-2	TRBD1	many	TRBJ2-4	17	TGTGCCAGCAGCTACCTCCGGGGACAGGTCGAGGAAAACATTCAGTACTTC	CASSYLRGQVEENIQYF
TRBV20-1	NA	many	TRBJ2-2	14	TGCAGTGCTAGCGGGACAACGAACACCGGGGAGCTGTTTTTT	CSASGTTNTGELFF
TRBV20-1	NA	many	TRBJ2-5	13	TGCAGTGCTCGTCTTGATATTTCAGAGACCCAGTACTTC	CSARLDISETQYF
TRBV2	NA	many	TRBJ2-2	13	TGTGCCAGCAGTGATATCGACACCGGGGAGCTGTTTTTT	CASSDIDTGELFF
TRBV12-3/TRBV12-4	NA	many	TRBJ1-1	11	TGTGCCAGTACGGGGCTGGCTGAAGCTTTCTTT	CASTGLAEAFF
TRBV28	NA	many	TRBJ1-1	15	TGTGCCAGCAGCGAGGAGGGGCTGGGGAACACTGAAGCTTTCTTT	CASSEEGLGNTEAFF
TRBV5-5	NA	many	TRBJ1-1	17	TGTGCCAGCAGCTTGGTACCCTTACTGGAAGGTAGAGGGGAAGCTTTCTTT	CASSLVPLLEGRGEAFF
TRBV7-7	TRBD2	NA	TRBJ2-5	15	TGTGCCAGCAGCTTAATGGCACGGGGGGGAGAGACCCAGTACTTC	CASSLMARGGETQYF
TRBV30	NA	few	TRBJ2-1	14	TGTGCCTGGAGTGGAGAGGGGAGGCACAATGAGCAGTTCTTC	CAWSGEGRHNEQFF
TRBV6-1	TRBD2	NA	TRBJ2-7	15	TGTGCCAGCAATGAAGTAAGGGGAGGGACCTACGAGCAGTACTTC	CASNEVRGGTYEQYF
TRBV28	TRBD1	NA	TRBJ1-3	16	TGTGCCAGCAGCTCCCGGGACAGCCCTTCTGGAAACACCATATATTTT	CASSSRDSPSGNTIYF
TRBV12-3/TRBV12-4	NA	many	TRBJ2-6	16	TGTGCCAGCAGTTTCGGACAGCGCTCTGGGGCCAACGTCCTGACTTTC	CASSFGQRSGANVLTF
TRBV12-3/TRBV12-4	NA	NA	TRBJ2-7	15	TGTGCCAGCAGTTTTAGTAATGGGGCCCACTACGAGCAGTACTTC	CASSFSNGAHYEQYF
TRBV30	NA	once	TRBJ1-1	11	TGTGCCTGGGATATAGGGGCCCGCGCTTTCTTT	CAWDIGARAFF
TRBV30	TRBD1	NA	TRBJ1-2	13	TGTGCCTGGAGTCCCACAGGGGACTATGGCTACACCTTC	CAWSPTGDYGYTF
TRBV12-5	NA	NA	TRBJ2-2	16	TGTGCTAGTGGTTTGTTGCCAGCCGGTCTTGTAGGGGAGCTGTTTTTT	CASGLLPAGLVGELFF
TRBV6-8	NA	NA	TRBJ2-5	14	TGTGCCAGCACCTCACGGCGCAGGCAAGAGACCCAGTACTTC	CASTSRRRQETQYF
TRBV18	TRBD1	NA	TRBJ1-1	16	TGTGCCAGCTCACCGGACAGGGGGCGGAGTTGGACTGGAGCTTTCTTT	CASSPDRGRSWTGAFF
TRBV7-8	TRBD1	NA	TRBJ1-5	14	TGTGCCAGCAGCCCTACAGGGGCGTATCAGCCCCAGCATTTT	CASSPTGAYQPQHF
TRBV9	NA	many	TRBJ1-1	12	TGTGCCAGCGGTCGGGATCTCACTGAAGCTTTCTTT	CASGRDLTEAFF
TRBV4-1	NA	many	TRBJ2-7	15	TGCGCCAGCAGCCAGGAACCGGGACAATCCTACGAGCAGTACTTC	CASSQEPGQSYEQYF
TRBV19	TRBD2	few	TRBJ2-2	15	TGTGCCAGTAGTTCGGGACTAGGGAACACCGGGGAGCTGTTTTTT	CASSSGLGNTGELFF
TRBV5-1	TRBD1	NA	TRBJ2-2	15	TGCGCCAGCAGCCCCGCGACAGGGGGCACCGGGGAGCTGTTTTTT	CASSPATGGTGELFF
TRBV4-1	TRBD1	NA	TRBJ2-7	16	TGCGCCAGCAGCCAAGAGCCGACAGGGCGGACCTACGAGCAGTACTTC	CASSQEPTGRTYEQYF
TRBV2	NA	many	TRBJ1-1	14	TGTGCCAGCAGGATCCCCGAGGGGGACACTGAAGCTTTCTTT	CASRIPEGDTEAFF
TRBV5-1	NA	many	TRBJ1-1	13	TGCGCCAGCAAACTACTCTTGGGCACTGAAGCTTTCTTT	CASKLLLGTEAFF
TRBV10-3	NA	NA	TRBJ2-7	12	TGTGCCATCAGTGAGTCGAGGGATGAGCAGTACTTC	CAISESRDEQYF
TRBV10-3	TRBD1	NA	TRBJ2-7	15	TGTGCCATCAGTGACCGGGACAGCCTAAAATACGAGCAGTACTTC	CAISDRDSLKYEQYF
TRBV20-1	TRBD2	NA	TRBJ2-7	14	TGCAGTGCAGGGACTAGCGGTAATACCTACGAGCAGTACTTC	CSAGTSGNTYEQYF
TRBV29-1	NA	many	TRBJ2-7	13	TGCAGCGCCGCCGGTACGGCTACCTACGAGCAGTACTTC	CSAAGTATYEQYF
TRBV20-1	TRBD1	many	TRBJ1-2	14	TGCAGTGCCGAGGGGGCAGGGTACGACTATGGCTACACCTTC	CSAEGAGYDYGYTF
TRBV4-2	NA	many	TRBJ1-2	16	TGTGCCAGCAGCCCCCCCTTGGGCCGGGGGGACCCTGGCTACACCTTC	CASSPPLGRGDPGYTF
TRBV18	NA	many	TRBJ2-7	13	TGTGCCAGCTCTCCCGTTGGACCCTACGAGCAGTACTTC	CASSPVGPYEQYF
TRBV6-1	NA	NA	TRBJ1-3	12	TGTGCCACCCGGGGGGCGCGGAACACCATATATTTT	CATRGARNTIYF
TRBV28	NA	NA	TRBJ2-7	15	TGTGCCAGCAGTTTAAAGGGTTCCGAAAAATACGAGCAGTACTTC	CASSLKGSEKYEQYF
TRBV12-3/TRBV12-4	NA	many	TRBJ1-3	17	TGTGCCAGCAGTTTACGGTCTGGGGGGGCTTCTGGAAACACCATATATTTT	CASSLRSGGASGNTIYF
TRBV19	TRBD1	many	TRBJ1-1	14	TGTGCCAGTGCCTCGGGACAGTTGAACACTGAAGCTTTCTTT	CASASGQLNTEAFF
TRBV10-3	NA	many	TRBJ1-1	14	TGTGCCATCAGTGAGTATACGGGGAACACTGAAGCTTTCTTT	CAISEYTGNTEAFF
TRBV27	TRBD1	many	TRBJ1-5	13	TGTGCCAGCAAGGGGACAGCCAATCAGCCCCAGCATTTT	CASKGTANQPQHF